This T cell receptor beta chain stems from a study of blood T cell repertoires in COVID-19. Study-wide background: In each case, the material was cDNA or gDNA derived from T cells, B-cell-depleted T cells, or PBMCs.

In the authors' methods: The authors estimated nucleated cell counts from reference gene primer amplification. Produced via immunoSEQ multiplex PCR; TCRdb's table is partial and in-frame only. V and J calls and clone size are as listed in that table; D and trimming were resolved from the DNA. This sample yields approximately 250,000 clones, of which 86% are seen a single time; about 2.2% belongs to the top ten. This clone appeared a single time. This CDR3 has 11 residues. Germline CDR1 reads DFQATT; CDR2 reads SNEGSKA (reference sequence). This TCR was sampled from a man aged 25-45 years who had recovered from COVID-19. Sequencing was performed on peripheral blood. This chain joins TRBV20-1 and TRBJ1-1, with D possibly being TRBD1 (6 bases). For the CDR3, the DNA is TGCAGCCGTCAGGGGAAGGGTGAAGCTTTCTTT. Its protein product is CSRQGKGEAFF.